Each of the 13 T cell receptor beta chains below was sequenced from the same sample in a study of shared clonotypes between healthy human individuals. Only in-frame clones appear in the TCRdb table, and some are missing; sequencing was by immunoSEQ multiplex PCR. The sample gives roughly 2.4 million clones, around 95% of which show up once; less than 0.15% is in the top ten. Source material: naive CD4+ T cells sorted from blood. The subset denotes: CD45RA+ positively selected. Every receptor here comes from a man younger than 30 in good health.

The chain links TRBV2 to TRBJ1-2; 8 bases align to TRBD1. The junction had 6 bases not matched to a gene; V was cut back by 4 bases and J by 8 bases. The germline V gene has CDR1 SNHLY and CDR2 FYNNEI. The CDR3 is 13 amino acids. Here the CDR3 DNA reads TGTGCCAGCAGTGTGACAGGGGATGGGGGCTACACCTTC. As protein: CASSVTGDGGYTF.

A word on this clone: Other nucleotide sequences from this sample produce the same CDR3. The J gene is TRBJ1-2, the V gene TRBV5-1; TRBD1 is a possible D gene (5 bases). The CDR3 has 14 amino acids. Germline CDR1 is SGHRS and CDR2 is YFSETQ. V lost 0 bases, J lost 4 bases, and 10 bases lay in between. CDR3 region: CASSLGEGPYGYTF. The DNA for the CDR3 is TGCGCCAGCAGCTTGGGGGAGGGGCCCTATGGCTACACCTTC.

This clone appeared a few times. CDR3 residues: CASSYLGSDTQYF. The CDR3 DNA sequence: TGTGCCAGCAGCTACCTTGGGTCAGATACGCAGTATTTT. The J gene is TRBJ2-3, the V gene TRBV9; no clear D. The CDR3 loop spans 13 amino acids. Germline V lookup: CDR1 SGDLS, CDR2 YYNGEE. With 4 bases removed from V and 4 bases from J, the gap between germline ends came to 10 bases.

The chain couples TRBV10-2 to TRBJ2-3; D is undetermined. Deletions cut 9 bases from V and 7 bases from J, with 14 bases between. The CDR3 runs 12 residues. Germline V gives CDR1 WSHSY, CDR2 SAAADI. In DNA, the CDR3 is TGCGCCAGGGTTTTTAGCAGAAATACGCAGTATTTT. It specifies CARVFSRNTQYF.

The V and J genes are TRBV27 and TRBJ2-2; 10 bases fit TRBD1. With V trimmed by 5 bases and J by 4 bases, 10 bases remained unmatched. The germline V gene has CDR1 MNHEY and CDR2 SMNVEV (reference sequence). The CDR3 is 17 amino acids. CDR3 loop: CASSPIPTGGSTGELFF. CDR3 DNA: TGTGCCAGCAGTCCTATCCCGACAGGGGGCTCCACCGGGGAGCTGTTTTTT.

This clone was seen once. V and J are TRBV6-1 and TRBJ2-7, with TRBD1 matching 8 bases. V gave up 4 bases and J gave up 2 bases; unmatched junction bases: 7. CDR1 and CDR2 from the germline V gene are MNHNS and SASEGT. This CDR3 is built from 15 residues. The DNA of the CDR3 is TGTGCCAGCAGTGTCGGGACGGGACAGGCCTACGAGCAGTACTTC. It is translated as CASSVGTGQAYEQYF.

This sequence joins TRBV5-1 and TRBJ1-6; a possible D gene is TRBD1 (5 bases). The CDR3 totals 15 residues. The V end lost 1 base, the J end lost 7 bases, and 12 bases lay between the germline ends. The germline V gene encodes CDR1 SGHRS and CDR2 YFSETQ. The chain's CDR3 is CASSLQDTTNSPLHF. CDR3 DNA: TGCGCCAGCAGCTTGCAGGACACGACAAATTCACCCCTCCACTTT.

This chain connects TRBV27 to TRBJ2-2, with 11 bases that match TRBD1. This CDR3 comprises 15 residues. The trim removed 6 bases at V and 9 bases at J, leaving 9 bases unmatched. The germline CDR1 and CDR2 sequences are MNHEY and SMNVEV (reference sequence). The CDR3 loop is CASSGDRGVTRELFF. The CDR3 region has the DNA TGTGCCAGCAGCGGGGACAGGGGGGTCACGCGGGAGCTGTTTTTT.

CDR3 in DNA: TGTGCCAGCAGAACCGGGACAGGGCGCGAAAAACTGTTTTTT. Residues: CASRTGTGREKLFF. V and J are TRBV6-5 and TRBJ1-4; 9 positions agree with TRBD1. V lost 6 bases, J lost 8 bases, and 7 bases stayed unmatched. The CDR3 runs 14 residues. From germline, CDR1 is MNHEY and CDR2 SVGAGI.

The chain couples TRBV5-1 to TRBJ2-5; D gene uncertain. The CDR3 spans 15 residues. Between the trimmed V and J ends, which lost 0 bases and 0 bases, there was a span of 9 bases. Germline-derived CDR1 and CDR2 are SGHRS and YFSETQ. CDR3 bases: TGCGCCAGCAGCTTGGACCCTGACAACCAAGAGACCCAGTACTTC. This encodes CASSLDPDNQETQYF. Full variable domain (missing parts from reference TRBV5-1 and TRBJ2-5): KAGVTQTPRYLIKTRGQQVTLSCSPISGHRSVSWYQQTPGQGLQFLFEYFSETQRNKGNFPGRFSGRQFSNSRSEMNVSTLELGDSALYLCASSLDPDNQETQYFGPGTRLLVL.

For this clone: Other DNA variants within this sample encode the same CDR3. This rearrangement joins TRBV5-1 to TRBJ1-3; a possible D gene is TRBD1 (6 bases). The length of the CDR3 is 15 residues. V was pared by 4 bases and J by 0 bases, with 11 bases between. Germline V lookup: CDR1 SGHRS, CDR2 YFSETQ. The CDR3 nucleotides read TGCGCCAGCAGCCCGGGGGGCCTCTCTGGAAACACCATATATTTT. Amino acid sequence: CASSPGGLSGNTIYF. Drawing the rest from reference TRBV5-1 and TRBJ1-3, the complete variable domain is KAGVTQTPRYLIKTRGQQVTLSCSPISGHRSVSWYQQTPGQGLQFLFEYFSETQRNKGNFPGRFSGRQFSNSRSEMNVSTLELGDSALYLCASSPGGLSGNTIYFGEGSWLTVV.

V gene TRBV5-3 combines with J gene TRBJ1-1, with D hard to call. TRBV5-3 counts as an open reading frame of uncertain function. The CDR3 extends over 10 amino acids. The CDR3 DNA sequence: TGTTCCCGAGGGCCACGGGAAGCTTTCTTT. Translating it yields CSRGPREAFF.

With respect to this clone: The same CDR3 can be traced to other DNA sequences in this sample. The V call is TRBV20-1, the J call TRBJ2-7, with D uncertain. Deletions cut 6 bases from V and 7 bases from J, with 4 bases between. Germline V CDR1 and CDR2: DFQATT, SNEGSKA (reference sequence). The CDR3 runs to 8 residues. The CDR3 nucleotides read TGCAGTGCGGATGAGCAGTACTTC. This sequence encodes CSADEQYF.